The present T cell receptor (beta chain) was sequenced within a study of cytomegalovirus exposure and HLA in healthy donors. Germline V gene data show CDR1 as SGHRS and CDR2 as YFSETQ. The CDR3 spans 17 residues. The trim removed 1 base at V and 2 bases at J, leaving 6 bases unmatched. The PCR used 60 Vbeta and 13 Jbeta primers. Some clones are missing from TCRdb's copy, which holds only in-frame ones; the method was immunoSEQ multiplex PCR. The sample has some 130,000 clones, around 75% seen once. This clone has a handful of counts. The V gene is TRBV5-1, the J gene TRBJ2-2, with TRBD2 matching 9 bases. The specimen was PBMCs. The receptor was derived from a female donor in good health and CMV-seronegative. The CDR3 sequence is CASSLTLGLANTGELFF. CDR3 DNA: TGCGCCAGCAGCTTGACCTTGGGACTAGCAAACACCGGGGAGCTGTTTTTT.